This T cell receptor (beta chain) originates from a study of post-analysis software for immune sequencing data. On the study more broadly: Relapsing-remitting, secondary progressive and progressive-relapsing multiple sclerosis courses were included.

The germline V and J ends were trimmed by 2 bases and 7 bases, with 14 bases remaining between them. The CDR3 length is 15 residues. The germline gives CDR1 MNHNY, CDR2 SVGAGI (reference sequence). Each TCR beta cDNA library carried unique molecular identifiers. T cells numbering roughly 0.95 to 10 million yielded some 500,000 cDNA molecules. Using its own MiXCR run on the PCR reads, TCRdb lists one record per CDR3 protein. The repertoire holds approximately 660,000 distinct CDR3 sequences, with 55% to 70% as singletons. About this clonotype: The antigen is unknown.

Study findings and constraints: Roughly five TRBV segments were significantly more frequent in patients than in controls. TRBV5-6, TRBV5-1 and TRBV20-1 were among these segments. Compared with controls, patients showed significantly lower normalized Chao1 diversity. Strong co-clustering by F measure was evident for samples that had been prepared in the same batch.

The chain couples TRBV6-6 to TRBJ1-4, with D perhaps matching TRBD1 (5 bases). Sequencing input: blood. This TCR derives from a girl aged 2-10 years with multiple sclerosis. CDR3 coding DNA: TGTGCCAGCAGTTACGAAGGGGACTTCCCTGAAAAACTGTTTTTT. It encodes CASSYEGDFPEKLFF.